What follows describes a single T cell receptor (beta chain). The sample originates from a study of blood T cell repertoires in COVID-19. Study background: Acute-phase and convalescent COVID-19 samples originated in the United States, Italy and Spain. Nucleic acid was either cDNA or gDNA, and it came from T cells, B-cell-depleted T cells, or PBMCs.

Original data processing: Amplification of reference gene primers provided the estimated nucleated cell counts. Sequencing was performed with immunoSEQ multiplex PCR; in TCRdb, only in-frame clones are kept and a portion is missing. V, J and clone size derive from that table, while D and trimming were established from the DNA sequence. The sample comprises about 110,000 clones, 84% of which are singletons, and 5.5% to 8% rests with the top ten. This sequence originates from a woman in her fifties or sixties with acute or convalescent COVID-19. The sample comprised peripheral blood.

The CDR3 region is CASSSRTGLTSYNEQFF. DNA for the CDR3: TGTGCCAGCAGCTCTCGGACAGGTCTTACTTCTTACAATGAGCAGTTCTTC. V usage is TRBV7-3 and J usage is TRBJ2-1, with TRBD1 matching 7 bases. This CDR3 is built from 17 residues. Germline CDR1 and CDR2: SGHTA and FQGTGA. The ends lost 4 bases at V and 4 bases at J; junction bases unmatched: 13.